This T cell receptor (beta chain) was sequenced during a study of blood T cell repertoires in COVID-19. On the study more broadly: From the United States, Italy and Spain came samples of acute and convalescent COVID-19.

The repertoire was sequenced with immunoSEQ multiplex PCR; TCRdb's copy has only in-frame clones and lacks some. Of over 200,000 clones in the sample, about 83% were seen once. The ends lost 5 bases at V and 9 bases at J; junction bases unmatched: 9. The CDR3 has 14 amino acids. Germline V lookup: CDR1 SGHTA, CDR2 FQGNSA. The Seattle patients, enrolled during active infection, were followed longitudinally. This clone was recorded a few times. The sequence was obtained from a woman younger than 45 with COVID-19, enrolled during active disease. The sequencing input was peripheral blood. The V and J genes are TRBV7-2 and TRBJ2-1, with 8 bases aligning to TRBD1. The CDR3 here is CASSPRTGRAEQFF. CDR3 coding DNA: TGTGCCAGCAGCCCTCGGACAGGGCGGGCTGAGCAGTTCTTC. Full variable domain (rest looked up from reference TRBV7-2 and TRBJ2-1): GAGVSQSPSNKVTEKGKDVELRCDPISGHTALYWYRQSLGQGLEFLIYFQGNSAPDKSGLPSDRFSAERTGGSVSTLTIQRTQQEDSAVYLCASSPRTGRAEQFFGPGTRLTVL.